The rows below give T cell receptor beta chains drawn from one sample of a study of shared clonotypes between healthy human individuals. The data were produced by immunoSEQ multiplex PCR, yet TCRdb's version contains in-frame clones alone and is incomplete. The table has 1.4 million or so clones, 98% seen once. Sequencing used naive CD4+ T cells sorted from blood. These receptor sequences come from a man aged 30 to 45 in good health. Each CDR3 is given with its conserved first and last residue. Fields, in order: J gene, clone size, D gene, V gene, CDR3 DNA, CDR3 protein. D genes are given only for firm matches. Some rows have no size entry. The others give once, few or many, or a class for an expanded clone.

TRBJ2-1 - TRBD1 TRBV28 TGTGCCAGCAGTTCCTCTGGACAGGGAAATGGTGAGCAGTTCTTC CASSSSGQGNGEQFF
TRBJ2-1 - TRBD1 TRBV18 TGTGCCAGCTCACCAACGGGACAGGGAGGCAATGAGCAGTTCTTC CASSPTGQGGNEQFF
TRBJ2-1 - - TRBV9 TGTGCCAGCAGCCCAGGGAGACACTACAATGAGCAGTTCTTC CASSPGRHYNEQFF
TRBJ2-4 - - TRBV5-6 TGTGCCAGCAGCAGGGACTCAACGAACATTCAGTACTTC CASSRDSTNIQYF
TRBJ2-7 - - TRBV7-3 TGTGCCAGCAGCCCCCAGGCAGGGGAGAACGAGCAGTACTTC CASSPQAGENEQYF
TRBJ1-2 - TRBD1 TRBV2 TGTGCCAGCAGTGAAAACAGGGGACTAGATGGCTACACCTTC CASSENRGLDGYTF
TRBJ2-7 once - TRBV7-2 TGTGCCAGCAGCTCGGACGGGAATTACGAGCAGTACTTC CASSSDGNYEQYF
TRBJ2-7 - TRBD2 TRBV11-2 TGTGCCAGCAGCCCTTCTCTAGCGGGAGGTCGCTACGAGCAGTACTTC CASSPSLAGGRYEQYF
TRBJ2-2 - - TRBV18 TGTGCCAGCTCACCAGTCGATGCAACGGCGAACACCGGGGAGCTGTTTTTT CASSPVDATANTGELFF
TRBJ2-7 - - TRBV5-3 TGTGCCAGAAGCTTGGGGAGTTTCAACGAGCAGTACTTC CARSLGSFNEQYF
TRBJ1-1 - - TRBV29-1 TGCAGCGTTGAAGCTGGTCGGAACACTGAAGCTTTCTTT CSVEAGRNTEAFF
TRBJ2-3 - TRBD2 TRBV5-4 TGTGCCAGCAGCTTAGCGGGAGTCGGCACAGATACGCAGTATTTT CASSLAGVGTDTQYF
TRBJ2-5 - - TRBV11-2 TGTGCCAGCAGCTCCTTGGACACCTTCCAAGAGACCCAGTACTTC CASSSLDTFQETQYF
TRBJ1-2 - - TRBV29-1 TGCAGCGTTGAATGGGGTTTTGGCTACACCTTC CSVEWGFGYTF
TRBJ1-3 - - TRBV11-2 TGTGCCAGCAGCTTAGCCCTGCACTCTGGAAACACCATATATTTT CASSLALHSGNTIYF
TRBJ1-5 - - TRBV2 TGTGCCAGCAGTGACAGGACCCAAAATCAGCCCCAGCATTTT CASSDRTQNQPQHF
TRBJ2-5 once TRBD1 TRBV12-5 TGTGCTAGTGGAACGGGACAGCAAGAGACCCAGTACTTC CASGTGQQETQYF
TRBJ1-1 - - TRBV5-1 TGCGCCAGCAGCTTGGGTCGCAGACTGAACACTGAAGCTTTCTTT CASSLGRRLNTEAFF
TRBJ1-1 - - TRBV4-1 TGCGCCAGCAGCCAAGGTGGGCGGATAAACACTGAAGCTTTCTTT CASSQGGRINTEAFF
TRBJ2-2 once - TRBV2 TGTGCCAGCAGTGAAGCGCGAGGGCACCACGGGGAGCTGTTTTTT CASSEARGHHGELFF
TRBJ2-7 - TRBD2 TRBV6-1 TGTGCCACAATAGGGAGGGAGGGACGCTACGAGCAGTACTTC CATIGREGRYEQYF
TRBJ2-1 - TRBD2 TRBV28 TGTGCCAGCAGTTTATACCCCCCGACTAGCGGTAAAAGCAATGAGCAGTTCTTC CASSLYPPTSGKSNEQFF